This T cell receptor (beta chain) originates from a study of CD8+CD57+ T cells in acquired aplastic anemia (dated by TCRdb to the late 2010s). Regarding the complete study: A mean of 3.2 ug of DNA, ranging from roughly 0.18 to 30 ug, was extracted from sorted CD4+ and CD8+ cells. CD8+CD57+ expansion was defined as frequency above the mean frequency observed in healthy subjects.

Genomic DNA was used as template for profiling of TCR beta VDJ combinations and CDR3 sequences. An Illumina HiSeq 2000 was used for TCR repertoire sequencing. In the original analysis: TRBV/TRBJ rearrangement plots, CDR3 size and DJ length profiles, and Simpson's diversity index were used to assess repertoires. The most abundant DNA sequence in the deep sequencing data was defined as the immunodominant clone. CDR3 amino acid sequences were screened for sharing across subjects and were compared with published repertoires and the VDJdb database. TCRdb's own reprocessing of the public reads used fastp at Q25 and MiXCR and kept productive beta chains. Rows are combined by CDR3 protein, so each entry shows the most common genes and DNA. The V and J calls follow TCRdb's processing rather than the paper's. The sample table lists approximately 80,000 distinct CDR3 sequences, roughly 72% of them with a count of one. Approximately 78% of the sample belongs to the ten largest clones.

As concerns this clonotype: Which antigen it targets is not known. There are no base qualities to consult, and no much larger clone falls within one base.

Flow cytometry had shown CD8+CD57+ cell expansion in the patients selected for sequencing. Severe acquired aplastic anemia was diagnosed in all patients according to International Study of Aplastic Anemia and Agranulocytosis and Camitta criteria. At the time blood was sampled, none of the patients had received any therapy. In this study, sorted CD4+ and CD8+ T cells from the blood of healthy subjects and of severe aplastic anemia patients had their TCR repertoires deep-sequenced. In the USA, patient enrollment took place under clinicaltrials.gov protocols 00001620, 01623167, 00001397, 00071045, 00081523 and 00961064. Ficoll-Paque density gradient centrifugation was used to isolate peripheral blood mononuclear cells. Before DNA was extracted, CD4+ and CD8+ T cells were sorted using either FACS or magnetic beads. What the authors observed across the whole study: Approximately 27 CD8+ CDR3 sequences were found in both patients and controls but appeared to be highly expressed in patients and within the immunodominant clones of the patients. No significant difference in CD8+ Simpson's diversity was found between patients and healthy controls (P=0.060).

Input material: sorted CD4+, CD8+, or CD8+CD57+ T cells (not recorded which) from PBMCs. The sequence was obtained from a human donor with aplastic anemia.

The CDR3 region reads CSVEDGGELFF. In nucleotide form, the sequence is TGCAGCGTTGAAGATGGAGGGGAGCTGTTTTTT. Rearrangement joined TRBV29-1 to TRBJ2-2, with no D gene named confidently. The germline ends are 4 bases apart after V is trimmed by 0 bases and J by 8 bases. CDR1 and CDR2 (SQVTM, ANQGSEA) derive from the germline V gene. Including cysteine and phenylalanine, the CDR3 has 11 amino acids. Of the read, only the CDR3 DNA is kept; its 33 bases are in frame from base 1.